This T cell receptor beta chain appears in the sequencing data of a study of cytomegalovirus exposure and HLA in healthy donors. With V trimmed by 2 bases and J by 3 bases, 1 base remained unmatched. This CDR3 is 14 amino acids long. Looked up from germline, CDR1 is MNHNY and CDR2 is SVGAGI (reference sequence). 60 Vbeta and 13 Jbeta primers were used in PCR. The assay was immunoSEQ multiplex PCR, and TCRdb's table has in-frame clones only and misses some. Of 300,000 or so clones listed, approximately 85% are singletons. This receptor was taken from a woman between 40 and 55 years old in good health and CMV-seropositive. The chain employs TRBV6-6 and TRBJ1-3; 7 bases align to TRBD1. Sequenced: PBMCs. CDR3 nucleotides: TGTGCCAGCAGTTACGGGGACAGTGGAAACACCATATATTTT. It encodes CASSYGDSGNTIYF.